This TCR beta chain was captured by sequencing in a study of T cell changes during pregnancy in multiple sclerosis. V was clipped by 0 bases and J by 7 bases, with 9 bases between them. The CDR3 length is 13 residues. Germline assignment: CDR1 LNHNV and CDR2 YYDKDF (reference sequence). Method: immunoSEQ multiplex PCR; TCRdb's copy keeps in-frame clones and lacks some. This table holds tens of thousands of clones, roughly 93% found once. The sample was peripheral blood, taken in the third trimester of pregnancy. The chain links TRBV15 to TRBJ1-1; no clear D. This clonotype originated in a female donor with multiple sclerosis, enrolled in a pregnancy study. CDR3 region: CATSREEALEAFF. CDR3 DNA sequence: TGTGCCACCAGCAGAGAAGAGGCGCTTGAAGCTTTCTTT.